Below, one T cell receptor beta chain is given with its context. Stated treatment: oral pan-JAK inhibitor, 5-10 mg twice daily. Researchers gathered lesional scalp punch biopsies and peripheral blood from patients with alopecia areata. This sample is part of a study of CD8+ T cells in alopecia areata. RNA was isolated and reverse transcribed to cDNA, the sequencing template. Sequenced by immunoSEQ multiplex PCR; TCRdb stores in-frame clones only, minus some. The table includes roughly 220,000 clones, more than 55% detected once. Sequences were derived from CD4+ T cells sorted from blood, sampled at week 44, from a patient treated with tofacitinib. The origin of this receptor is a human donor with alopecia areata.

The CDR3 coding sequence is TGTGCCAGCAGCCAGACAGCGACCAACAATCAGCCCCAGCATTTT. It translates to CASSQTATNNQPQHF. V is TRBV7-2 and J is TRBJ1-5; D is perhaps TRBD1 (5 bases). Deletions cut 5 bases from V and 3 bases from J, with 14 bases between. CDR1 is SGHTA and CDR2 is FQGNSA in the germline V gene. The CDR3 covers 15 residues.